The 4 T cell receptor beta chains below were found in one sample sequenced in a study of T cell responses to AZD1222 COVID-19 vaccine. This table comes from immunoSEQ multiplex PCR, and its TCRdb copy is limited to in-frame clones, with some not included. The data show 110,000 to 150,000 clones, over 85% seen once. Specimen: peripheral blood, collected on day 0 of AZD1222 vaccination. Receptors originate from an adult in good health.

The chain combines TRBV6-5 with TRBJ1-3; possibly TRBD1 for D (5 bases). V lost 6 bases and J 0 bases, leaving 9 bases between the germline ends. The CDR3 runs to 14 residues. Germline CDR1 MNHEY, CDR2 SVGAGI. CDR3 amino acids: CASRTVTSGNTIYF. The CDR3 coding sequence is TGTGCCAGCAGGACAGTGACCTCTGGAAACACCATATATTTT.

The J gene is TRBJ1-4, the V gene TRBV6-5; weak D call: TRBD1 (5 bases). CDR3 size: 13 residues. Trimming cost V 0 bases and J 10 bases, with 9 bases left between them. Looked up from germline, CDR1 is MNHEY and CDR2 is SVGAGI. CDR3 protein: CASSYSDRGKLFF. As DNA, the CDR3 is TGTGCCAGCAGTTACTCCGACAGAGGAAAACTGTTTTTT.

J is TRBJ2-2 and V is TRBV7-8; the D is unclear. Germline CDR1 and CDR2: SGHVS and FQNEAQ. V lost 6 bases to trimming and J lost 10 bases, with 9 bases between them. CDR3 length: 11 residues. CDR3 region: CASSPQAELFF. DNA of the CDR3: TGTGCCAGCAGTCCGCAGGCGGAGCTGTTTTTT.

This clone has only a few counts. The genes are TRBV7-2 and TRBJ2-7; no clear D gene. The CDR3 length is 12 residues. The V end lost 2 bases, the J end lost 3 bases, and 5 bases lay between the germline ends. Germline-derived CDR1 and CDR2 are SGHTA and FQGNSA. The CDR3 protein is CASSLFGYEQYF. The CDR3 coding sequence is TGTGCCAGCAGCTTATTTGGCTACGAGCAGTACTTC.